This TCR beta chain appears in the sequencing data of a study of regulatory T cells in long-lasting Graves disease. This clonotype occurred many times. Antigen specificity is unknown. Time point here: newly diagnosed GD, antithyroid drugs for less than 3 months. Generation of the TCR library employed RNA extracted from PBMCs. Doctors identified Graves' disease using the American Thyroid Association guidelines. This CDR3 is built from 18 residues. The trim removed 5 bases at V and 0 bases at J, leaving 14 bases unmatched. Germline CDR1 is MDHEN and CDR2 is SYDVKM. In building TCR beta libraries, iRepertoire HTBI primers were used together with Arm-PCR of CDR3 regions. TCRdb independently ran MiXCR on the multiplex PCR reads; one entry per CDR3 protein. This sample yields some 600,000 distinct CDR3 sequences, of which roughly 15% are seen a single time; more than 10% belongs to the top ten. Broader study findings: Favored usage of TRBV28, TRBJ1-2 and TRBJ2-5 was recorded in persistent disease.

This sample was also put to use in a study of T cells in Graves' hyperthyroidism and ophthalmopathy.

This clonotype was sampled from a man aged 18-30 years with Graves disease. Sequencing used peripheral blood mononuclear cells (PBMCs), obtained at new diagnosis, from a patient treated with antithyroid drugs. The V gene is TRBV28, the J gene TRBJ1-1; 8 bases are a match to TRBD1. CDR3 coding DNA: TGTGCCAGCAGTAGCCTGGGACAGGATAAGGTCATGAACACTGAAGCTTTCTTT. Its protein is CASSSLGQDKVMNTEAFF.